This TCR beta chain was documented in a study of technical replicates of blood from several donors. The V and J ends lost 1 base and 4 bases, in that order; junction bases with no gene match: 6. This CDR3 spans 16 amino acids. Germline V CDR1 and CDR2: MNHNY, SVGAGI (reference sequence). Some clones are missing from TCRdb's copy, which holds only in-frame ones; the method was immunoSEQ multiplex PCR. Of about 79,000 clones in the sample, around 94% are singletons; the top ten hold about 0.24%. The sequenced material came from T cells isolated from PBMCs. The chain couples TRBV6-6 to TRBJ2-1; 8 bases line up with TRBD1. This sequence was found in a human donor in good health. CDR3 loop: CASSYFGQGEYNEQFF. The DNA of the CDR3 is TGTGCCAGCAGTTACTTCGGACAGGGAGAGTACAATGAGCAGTTCTTC.